The present T cell receptor (beta chain) was sequenced within a study of OX40 agonist ivuxolimab in advanced cancers. Sequencing used immunoSEQ multiplex PCR; TCRdb keeps in-frame clones, though not all of them. The repertoire includes tens of thousands of clones, roughly nine tenths of them detected once, and about 1.3% sits in the top ten. Baseline was the first blood sampling point, followed by cycle 4 day 1 and cycle 7 day 1. The CDR3 has 16 amino acids. Germline loops: CDR1 MDHEN, CDR2 SYDVKM. J gave up 1 base and V 7 bases, and 13 bases lay outside the gene matches. This specimen was CD4+ or CD8+ T cells sorted from blood, taken in a trial of the OX40 agonist ivuxolimab. The chain employs TRBV28 and TRBJ2-7; the match to TRBD2 covers 7 bases. This clonotype was obtained from an adult with an advanced solid tumor such as melanoma, head and neck, liver or kidney cancer. In DNA form, the CDR3 reads TGTGCCAGCATCCCTTCTGGGGGGGACGGATCCTACGAGCAGTACTTC. The encoded protein is CASIPSGGDGSYEQYF.